The 10 T cell receptor beta chains below come from one sample, sequenced in a study of regulatory T cells in long-lasting Graves disease. CDR3-region Arm-PCR and iRepertoire HTBI primers produced the TCR beta libraries. A single record per CDR3 protein comes from TCRdb applying MiXCR to the multiplex PCR reads. The sample includes approximately 400,000 distinct CDR3 sequences, around 23% of them seen just once. The time point: persistent/refractory GD, antithyroid drugs over 5 years with positive TRAb. TCR sequences were obtained from RNA taken from PBMCs. The sequencing here drew on peripheral blood mononuclear cells (PBMCs), taken when the disease was refractory, from a patient treated with antithyroid drugs. The origin of the receptors is a woman aged 40-49 years with Graves disease.

The V gene is TRBV7-2, the J gene TRBJ2-5; D is uncertain. The J call may not be correct, given that the DNA end is closer to TRBJ2-1. The CDR3 extends over 15 amino acids. Per germline, CDR1 SGHTA and CDR2 FQGNSA. The DNA of the CDR3 is TGTGCCAGCAGCTTCCGGGCTCCATCCTACAATGAGCAGTTCTTC. It translates to CASSFRAPSYNEQFF.

V usage is TRBV19 and J usage is TRBJ2-2; D unclear. The CDR3 is made up of 13 amino acids. Trimming stripped 3 bases from V and 6 bases from J, with 8 bases between. Germline V lookup: CDR1 LNHDA, CDR2 SQIVND (reference sequence). This CDR3 is CASSITGAGELFF. CDR3 coding DNA: TGTGCCAGTAGTATTACCGGCGCCGGGGAGCTGTTTTTT.

CDR3: CASSRLADTQYF. CDR3 nucleotide sequence: TGTGCCAGCAGCAGACTAGCAGATACGCAGTATTTT. This chain links TRBV7-2 with TRBJ2-3; D perhaps matches TRBD2 (6 bases). CDR3 length: 12 residues. Trimming removed 5 bases at V and 4 bases at J, with 7 bases between. Germline-derived CDR1 and CDR2 are SGHTA and FQGNSA. Supplemented by reference TRBV7-2 and TRBJ2-3, the full variable domain reads GAGVSQSPSNKVTEKGKDVELRCDPISGHTALYWYRQSLGQGLEFLIYFQGNSAPDKSGLPSDRFSAERTGGSVSTLTIQRTQQEDSAVYLCASSRLADTQYFGPGTRLTVL.

This clonotype appeared a few times. This rearrangement joins TRBV5-1 to TRBJ2-7; no clear D gene. The CDR3 has 13 residues. V was clipped by 4 bases and J by 5 bases, with 13 bases between them. The germline V gene encodes CDR1 SGHRS and CDR2 YFSETQ. DNA for the CDR3: TGCGCCAGCAGCAGATTGCAGGCCAACGAGCAGTACTTC. Residues: CASSRLQANEQYF.

The sample holds a few counts of this clonotype. The chain joins TRBV5-1 to TRBJ2-5, with a tentative D call TRBD1 (6 bases). V was clipped by 0 bases and J by 1 base, with 16 bases between them. The CDR3 length is 17 residues. Per the germline V gene, CDR1 is SGHRS and CDR2 is YFSETQ. This chain's CDR3 is CASSLAGQSITQETQYF. The CDR3 DNA reads as TGCGCCAGCAGCTTGGCCGGACAGTCTATTACCCAAGAGACCCAGTACTTC.

CDR3 in amino acids: CASTTSVAYNEQFF. The CDR3 DNA sequence: TGTGCCAGCACCACTAGCGTGGCCTACAATGAGCAGTTCTTC. The gene calls are TRBV28 and TRBJ2-1, with TRBD2 matching 7 bases. V trimming: 7 bases; J trimming: 2 bases; junction bases outside the gene matches: 5. The CDR3 is 14 residues long. The germline V gene has CDR1 MDHEN and CDR2 SYDVKM.

With regard to this clonotype: It may be a read error: a sequence one base away is much more abundant. The CDR3 sequence: CVSSFRGSTEAFF. In DNA form, the CDR3 reads TGTGTCAGCAGCTTTAGGGGTTCTACTGAAGCTTTCTTT. The chain recombines TRBV7-2 with TRBJ1-1; maybe TRBD1 (5 bases). The CDR3 has 13 residues. Looked up from germline, CDR1 is SGHTA and CDR2 is FQGNSA.

V usage is TRBV6-5 and J usage is TRBJ1-6; D remains ambiguous. CDR3 length: 17 residues. Germline V gene data show CDR1 as MNHEY and CDR2 as SVGAGI. V dropped 3 bases and J dropped 0 bases, with 12 bases sitting between them. CDR3 in DNA: TGTGCCAGCAGTTATCCCCCACAGAGCTCCTATAATTCACCCCTCCACTTT. As protein: CASSYPPQSSYNSPLHF.

Ten or more counts support this clonotype. The V call is TRBV20-1, the J call TRBJ2-7; D tentatively fits TRBD1 or TRBD2 (5 bases each). The germline gives CDR1 DFQATT, CDR2 SNEGSKA (reference sequence). The CDR3 runs to 14 residues. The V gene lost 3 bases and the J gene lost 3 bases, with 15 bases spanning the gap. The CDR3 loop is CSASEGMIIYEQYF. The CDR3 nucleotides are TGCAGTGCTAGTGAGGGGATGATTATCTACGAGCAGTACTTC.

The chain recombines TRBV7-9 with TRBJ2-7; D might be TRBD1 or TRBD2, each matching 5 bases. Germline-derived CDR1 and CDR2 are SEHNR and FQNEAQ (reference sequence). V was clipped by 5 bases and J by 4 bases, with 15 bases between them. This CDR3 is built from 14 residues. CDR3 in amino acids: CASSVRDQAYEQYF. CDR3 nucleotide sequence: TGTGCCAGCAGCGTTCGGGACCAGGCTTACGAGCAGTACTTC.